These 14 T cell receptor beta chains were sequenced from one sample in a study of beta chain features in type 1 diabetes. All of the isolated RNA was reverse transcribed, so expressed TCRB transcripts were sequenced. The repertoire was sequenced with immunoSEQ multiplex PCR; TCRdb's copy has only in-frame clones and lacks some. This sample has under 400,000 clones, with around 12% found just once. Sequenced input: naive CD4+ T cells from blood. The receptors derive from a man in his late teens or twenties in good health.

A few counts support this clone. The gene calls are TRBV28 and TRBJ2-5, with 7 bases that match TRBD1. Germline CDR1 MDHEN, CDR2 SYDVKM. V lost 9 bases to trimming and J lost 2 bases; unmatched junction nucleotides: 12. This CDR3 has 15 amino acids. CDR3 nucleotides: TGTGCCAGTAAGGACACTCCGGGACAGCAAGAGACCCAGTACTTC. The encoded protein is CASKDTPGQQETQYF.

The chain couples TRBV28 to TRBJ2-1; 9 bases are a match to TRBD2. The V gene's germline CDR1 is MDHEN and CDR2 SYDVKM. There are 16 residues in the CDR3. The V gene end was trimmed by 5 bases and the J gene end by 6 bases; junction bases not matched to a gene: 11. In nucleotides, the CDR3 is TGTGCCAGCAGTAGCGCCGGGACTAGCAGGGGCAATGAGCAGTTCTTC. It encodes CASSSAGTSRGNEQFF.

In this sample, this clone turned up a few times. This chain joins TRBV5-1 and TRBJ2-1, with D unresolved. Looked up from germline, CDR1 is SGHRS and CDR2 is YFSETQ. The CDR3 is made up of 13 amino acids. V was shortened by 7 bases and J by 1 base, with 9 bases between the two germline ends. The CDR3: CASRVGSYNEQFF. The CDR3 DNA is TGCGCCAGCCGGGTAGGATCCTACAATGAGCAGTTCTTC.

A few counts support this clone. This chain uses TRBV28 with TRBJ2-7, with D perhaps TRBD2 (7 bases). The CDR3 runs to 13 residues. Germline CDR1 MDHEN, CDR2 SYDVKM. With 10 bases removed from V and 2 bases from J, the gap between germline ends came to 15 bases. CDR3 sequence: CATGRGTTYEQYF. In DNA, the CDR3 is TGTGCCACGGGGAGGGGGACGACCTACGAGCAGTACTTC.

The chain recombines TRBV28 with TRBJ2-7, with D perhaps matching TRBD1 (5 bases). CDR3 length: 13 residues. CDR1 and CDR2 from the germline V gene are MDHEN and SYDVKM. Trimming removed 3 bases at V and 4 bases at J, with 10 bases between. CDR3 residues: CASSFSGLYEQYF. DNA of the CDR3: TGTGCCAGCAGTTTTTCAGGGTTGTACGAGCAGTACTTC. Drawing the rest from reference TRBV28 and TRBJ2-7, the complete variable domain is DVKVTQSSRYLVKRTGEKVFLECVQDMDHENMFWYRQDPGLGLRLIYFSYDVKMKEKGDIPEGYSVSREKKERFSLILESASTNQTSMYLCASSFSGLYEQYFGPGTRLTVT.

This clone was seen only a few times. This rearrangement joins TRBV7-9 to TRBJ2-7; TRBD1 matches 7 bases. V was clipped by 5 bases and J by 5 bases; unmatched bases: 12. The CDR3 contains 15 residues. Germline V gives CDR1 SEHNR, CDR2 FQNEAQ (reference sequence). As DNA, the CDR3 is TGTGCCAGCAGCCCACCCCGGGACAGAGGCAACGAGCAGTACTTC. Translated, it gives CASSPPRDRGNEQYF.

The chain couples TRBV19 to TRBJ2-7, with 13 nucleotides matching TRBD2. The CDR3 is 16 residues long. The germline CDR1 and CDR2 sequences are LNHDA and SQIVND (reference sequence). V shed 5 bases, J shed 2 bases, and the junction held 6 bases outside the gene matches. CDR3 sequence (DNA): TGTGCCAGTAGTCTCCAGACTAGCGGGGGGCCCTACGAGCAGTACTTC. Amino acids: CASSLQTSGGPYEQYF.

In its sample, this clone was seen once. The chain employs TRBV2 and TRBJ1-5; D remains ambiguous. The germline gives CDR1 SNHLY, CDR2 FYNNEI. Trimming pared 6 bases from V and 5 bases from J, leaving 20 bases between. CDR3 length: 16 residues. CDR3 in amino acids: CASRVKWLERDQPQHF. The CDR3 DNA follows: TGTGCCAGCAGAGTGAAGTGGCTGGAGAGGGATCAGCCCCAGCATTTT.

This clone was detected only a few times. The V gene is TRBV28, the J gene TRBJ1-1; D might be TRBD1 (5 bases). Germline-derived CDR1 and CDR2 are MDHEN and SYDVKM. The CDR3 runs 15 residues. Trimming cost V 5 bases and J 11 bases, with 24 bases left between them. For the CDR3, the DNA is TGTGCCAGCAGTCCCACCATAACTGGGGCCGGTAGGGCTTTCTTT. Its translation is CASSPTITGAGRAFF.

The gene calls are TRBV5-4 and TRBJ2-1, with 9 bases matching TRBD2. Per the germline V gene, CDR1 is SGHNT and CDR2 is YYREEE (reference sequence). The V gene end was trimmed by 0 bases and the J gene end by 8 bases; junction bases not matched to a gene: 6. CDR3 size: 15 residues. CDR3 in amino acids: CASSLVARGGDEQFF. The CDR3 DNA sequence: TGTGCCAGCAGCTTGGTGGCGCGGGGGGGGGATGAGCAGTTCTTC.

The V gene is TRBV6-6, the J gene TRBJ1-1; a possible D gene is TRBD1 (5 bases). Germline assignment: CDR1 MNHNY and CDR2 SVGAGI (reference sequence). Trimming shortened V by 0 bases and J by 0 bases, and 11 bases separated the two germline ends. The CDR3 has 16 residues. The CDR3 DNA is TGTGCCAGCAGTTACTCGATTGGGGGGATGAACACTGAAGCTTTCTTT. Encoded protein: CASSYSIGGMNTEAFF.

The chain recombines TRBV13 with TRBJ2-5, with D tentatively TRBD1 (6 bases). CDR1 and CDR2 from the germline V gene are PRHDT and FYEKMQ (reference sequence). CDR3 length: 16 amino acids. V was trimmed by 4 bases and J by 2 bases, leaving 17 bases between them. The CDR3 DNA reads as TGTGCCAGCAGCTCAGAAACAGGGTTGGGGCAAGAGACCCAGTACTTC. It encodes CASSSETGLGQETQYF.

This clone showed up just a few times. The gene calls are TRBV9 and TRBJ2-7, with 9 bases that match TRBD1. Germline V gene data show CDR1 as SGDLS and CDR2 as YYNGEE. The CDR3 has 16 amino acids. J was trimmed by 3 bases and V by 3 bases; bases with no gene match: 10. CDR3 nucleotides: TGTGCCAGCAGCGCGGGACAGGGCTCACCCAACTACGAGCAGTACTTC. Protein: CASSAGQGSPNYEQYF.

There are a few counts of this clone. The chain has TRBV25-1 and TRBJ1-1; D not certain. This CDR3 spans 14 amino acids. Trimming removed 0 bases at V and 10 bases at J, with 15 bases between. The germline V gene has CDR1 MGHDK and CDR2 SYGVNS. CDR3 nucleotides: TGTGCCAGCAGTGAATATGCGGCAGGAGGCACAGCTTTCTTT. It specifies CASSEYAAGGTAFF. The variable domain in full, with the rest retrieved from reference TRBV25-1 and TRBJ1-1, is EADIYQTPRYLVIGTGKKITLECSQTMGHDKMYWYQQDPGMELHLIHYSYGVNSTEKGDLSSESTVSRIRTEHFPLTLESARPSHTSQYLCASSEYAAGGTAFFGQGTRLTVV.